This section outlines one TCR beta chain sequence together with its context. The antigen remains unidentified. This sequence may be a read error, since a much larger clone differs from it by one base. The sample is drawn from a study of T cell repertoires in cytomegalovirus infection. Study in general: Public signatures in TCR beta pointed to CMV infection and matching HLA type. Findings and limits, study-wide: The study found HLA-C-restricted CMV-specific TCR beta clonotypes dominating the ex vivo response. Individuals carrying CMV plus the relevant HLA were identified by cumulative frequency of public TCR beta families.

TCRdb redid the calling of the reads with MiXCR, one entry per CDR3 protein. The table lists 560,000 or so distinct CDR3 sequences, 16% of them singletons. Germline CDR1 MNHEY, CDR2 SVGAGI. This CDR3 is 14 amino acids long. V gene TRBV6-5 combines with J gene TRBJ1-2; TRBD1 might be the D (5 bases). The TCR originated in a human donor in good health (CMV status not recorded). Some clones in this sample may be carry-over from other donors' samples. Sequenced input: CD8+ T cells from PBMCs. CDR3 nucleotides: TGTGCCGGCAGTGCCTCGACAGCCTTCTATGGCTACACCTTC. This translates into CAGSASTAFYGYTF.